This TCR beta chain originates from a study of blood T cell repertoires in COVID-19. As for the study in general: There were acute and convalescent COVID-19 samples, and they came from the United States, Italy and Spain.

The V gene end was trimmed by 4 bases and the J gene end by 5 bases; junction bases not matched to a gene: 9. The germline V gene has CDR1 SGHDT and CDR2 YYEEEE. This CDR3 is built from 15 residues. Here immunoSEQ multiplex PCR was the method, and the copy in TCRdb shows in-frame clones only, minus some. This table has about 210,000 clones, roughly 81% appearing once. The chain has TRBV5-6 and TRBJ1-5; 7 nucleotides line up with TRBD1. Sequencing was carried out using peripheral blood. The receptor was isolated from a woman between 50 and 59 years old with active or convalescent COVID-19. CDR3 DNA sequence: TGTGCCAGCAGCCGTGGACAGGTCCTCGATCAGCCCCAGCATTTT. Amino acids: CASSRGQVLDQPQHF.